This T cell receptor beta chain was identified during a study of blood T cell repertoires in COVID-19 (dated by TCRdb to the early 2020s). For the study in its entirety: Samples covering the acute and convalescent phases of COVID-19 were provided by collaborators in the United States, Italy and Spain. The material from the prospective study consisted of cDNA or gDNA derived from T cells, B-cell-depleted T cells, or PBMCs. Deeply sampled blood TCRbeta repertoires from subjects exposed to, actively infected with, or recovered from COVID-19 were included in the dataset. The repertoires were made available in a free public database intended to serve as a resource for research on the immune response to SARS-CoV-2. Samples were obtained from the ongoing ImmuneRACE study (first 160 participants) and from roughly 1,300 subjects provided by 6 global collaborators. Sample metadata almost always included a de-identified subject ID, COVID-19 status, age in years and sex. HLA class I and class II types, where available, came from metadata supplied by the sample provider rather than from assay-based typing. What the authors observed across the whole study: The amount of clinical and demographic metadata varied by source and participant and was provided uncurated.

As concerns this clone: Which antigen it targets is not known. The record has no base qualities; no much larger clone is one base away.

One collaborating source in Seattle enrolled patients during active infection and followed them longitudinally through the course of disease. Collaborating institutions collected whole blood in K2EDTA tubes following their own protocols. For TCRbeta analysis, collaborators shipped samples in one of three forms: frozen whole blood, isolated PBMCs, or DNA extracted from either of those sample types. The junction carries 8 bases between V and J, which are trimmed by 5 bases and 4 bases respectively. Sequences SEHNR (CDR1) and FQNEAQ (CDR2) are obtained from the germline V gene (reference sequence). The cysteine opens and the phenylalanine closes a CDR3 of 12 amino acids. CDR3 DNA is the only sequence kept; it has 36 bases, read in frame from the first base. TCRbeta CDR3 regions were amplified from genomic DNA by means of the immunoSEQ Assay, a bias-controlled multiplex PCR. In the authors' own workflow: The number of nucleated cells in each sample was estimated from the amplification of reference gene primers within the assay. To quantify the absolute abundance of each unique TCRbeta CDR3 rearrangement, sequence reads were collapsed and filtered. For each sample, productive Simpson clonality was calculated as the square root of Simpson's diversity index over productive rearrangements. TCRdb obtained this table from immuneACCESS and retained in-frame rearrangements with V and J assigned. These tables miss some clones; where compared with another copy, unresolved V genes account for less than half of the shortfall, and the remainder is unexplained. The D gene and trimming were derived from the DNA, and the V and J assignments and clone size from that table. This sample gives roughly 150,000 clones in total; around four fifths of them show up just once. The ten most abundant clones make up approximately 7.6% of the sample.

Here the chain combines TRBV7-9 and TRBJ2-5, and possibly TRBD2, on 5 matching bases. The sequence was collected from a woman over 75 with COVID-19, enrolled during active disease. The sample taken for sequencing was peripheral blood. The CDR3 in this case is CASSLAGETQYF. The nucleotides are TGTGCCAGCAGCCTGGCGGGAGAGACCCAGTACTTC.